Listed below are T cell receptor beta chains from one sample, sequenced in a study of breast tumors, draining lymph nodes, adjacent tissues. One entry per CDR3 protein, called by TCRdb with MiXCR from the multiplex PCR reads. The data contain about 180,000 distinct CDR3 sequences, roughly a third of them singletons. The material sequenced was axillary lymph node tissue. These TCRs come from a female donor with breast cancer. Some clones in this sample may be carry-over from other donors' samples. Both conserved end residues are trimmed from each CDR3. The order of the fields is J gene, V gene, CDR3 protein.

>TRBJ2-3|TRBV9
ASSVARGTSTDTQY
>TRBJ2-7|TRBV28
ASSFILGGREQY
>TRBJ1-2|TRBV10-3
ATPVRANYGYT
>TRBJ2-1|TRBV19
ASSDPGQGVDEQF
>TRBJ2-5|TRBV11-3
ASSPERGLQRTQY
>TRBJ2-1|TRBV24-1
ATSDPTSGEEDEQF
>TRBJ2-7|TRBV6-5
ASGQGQYEQY
>TRBJ2-1|TRBV7-6
ASSPDRAGYNEQF
>TRBJ2-7|TRBV19
ATSRGGDYEQY
>TRBJ1-3|TRBV18
ASSPGQGETGNTIY
>TRBJ1-5|TRBV20-1
SARGTSGIETQH
>TRBJ1-4|TRBV7-9
ASSLGDAPNEKLF
>TRBJ2-3|TRBV19
ASSMSGLAGSTDTQY
>TRBJ2-6|TRBV7-9
ASSLLGGGANVLT
>TRBJ1-4|TRBV12-3/TRBV12-4
ASSSDMKEKLF
>TRBJ1-5|TRBV7-9
ASSALTGNNQPQH
>TRBJ2-5|TRBV29-1
SVGQGGETQY
>TRBJ2-7|TRBV6-5
ASSYSGSDEQY
>TRBJ1-4|TRBV5-8
ASSLRQAGEEKLF
>TRBJ1-5|TRBV4-1
ASSQQGTGNQPQH
>TRBJ1-1|TRBV5-1
ASSHDRENTEAF
>TRBJ1-6|TRBV7-3
ASSLAGANSPLH
>TRBJ1-4|TRBV5-1
ASSPRPSATNEKLF
>TRBJ1-2|TRBV7-2
ASSLDTPYGYT
>TRBJ2-1|TRBV4-1
ASSHPGRPNEQF
>TRBJ1-4|TRBV6-5
ASRVDTATNEKLF
>TRBJ1-1|TRBV12-3/TRBV12-4
ASSPRVGTEAF